These 28 T cell receptor beta chains came from one sample sequenced in a study of cytomegalovirus exposure and HLA in healthy donors. 60 Vbeta and 13 Jbeta primers were used in PCR. Clones were sequenced by immunoSEQ multiplex PCR, and TCRdb holds only the in-frame ones, with some missing. The sample carries around 75,000 clones, about four fifths recorded once. The sequenced material came from PBMCs. These receptors were taken from a man between 40 and 49 years old in good health and CMV-seronegative.

The rearrangement joins TRBV7-9 to TRBJ2-1; no clear D gene. Trimming left V 2 bases short and J 2 bases short, with 7 bases between. In germline, CDR1 is SEHNR, CDR2 FQNEAQ (reference sequence). This CDR3 is built from 14 residues. CDR3 sequence: CASSLRQAYNEQFF. In nucleotides, the CDR3 is TGTGCCAGCAGCTTACGGCAGGCCTACAATGAGCAGTTCTTC.

The chain couples TRBV19 to TRBJ1-1; 8 bases match TRBD1. CDR3 size: 15 residues. With V trimmed by 5 bases and J by 4 bases, 9 bases remained unmatched. Germline values: CDR1 LNHDA, CDR2 SQIVND (reference sequence). The CDR3 is CASSPQRTGITEAFF. Written as DNA, the CDR3 is TGTGCCAGTAGTCCCCAAAGGACAGGGATCACTGAAGCTTTCTTT.

The V call is TRBV6-4, the J call TRBJ2-2; 10 nucleotides agree with TRBD1. This CDR3 is 14 amino acids long. Trimming at V came to 5 bases and at J to 4 bases, leaving 1 base not matched to a gene. CDR1 is MRHNA and CDR2 is SNTAGT in the germline V gene. DNA for the CDR3: TGTGCCAGCAGTTGGACAGGGGGCACCGGGGAGCTGTTTTTT. Its protein is CASSWTGGTGELFF.

This clone was counted a few times. The CDR3 DNA follows: TGTGCCAGCAGATCTGGGGGGTATAGCAATCAGCCCCAGCATTTT. Its translation: CASRSGGYSNQPQHF. This rearrangement joins TRBV6-5 to TRBJ1-5; perhaps TRBD1 as D (5 bases). V gave up 6 bases and J gave up 0 bases, with 12 bases separating them. This CDR3 spans 15 amino acids. Germline V gene data show CDR1 as MNHEY and CDR2 as SVGAGI.

CDR3 DNA sequence: TGTGCCAGCACCCCGGGGGGGCTGTACACTGAAGCTTTCTTT. The encoded protein is CASTPGGLYTEAFF. This chain connects TRBV27 to TRBJ1-1, with D maybe TRBD1 (6 bases). The CDR3 covers 14 residues. Germline V lookup: CDR1 MNHEY, CDR2 SMNVEV (reference sequence). V lost 7 bases to trimming and J lost 3 bases, with 15 bases between them.

The rearrangement uses TRBV10-3 and TRBJ1-1; D is uncertain. CDR3 size: 17 residues. CDR1 is ENHRY, CDR2 SYGVKD, per germline. V lost 5 bases and J 1 base, leaving 20 bases between the germline ends. In nucleotides, the CDR3 is TGTGCCATCAGTATTTCGGGATTCGGGGAGAAGAACACTGAAGCTTTCTTT. Translating it yields CAISISGFGEKNTEAFF.

This clone was seen a few times. The V and J genes are TRBV6-5 and TRBJ1-4; unclear D gene. The CDR3 sequence is 13 residues long. CDR1 and CDR2 (germline): MNHEY, SVGAGI. Trimming removed 5 bases at V and 8 bases at J, with 12 bases between. CDR3 nucleotide sequence: TGTGCCAGCAGTCGGGAGGTGAGGGAAAAACTGTTTTTT. Its protein product is CASSREVREKLFF.

This chain connects TRBV7-2 to TRBJ1-1; 7 bases line up with TRBD1. Germline lookup yields CDR1 SGHTA and CDR2 FQGNSA. After removal of 5 bases from V and 7 bases from J, the junction contained 7 bases not matched to a gene. The CDR3 is 13 amino acids. The CDR3: CASSPGTAYEAFF. The CDR3 DNA follows: TGTGCCAGCAGCCCCGGGACAGCCTATGAAGCTTTCTTT.

The rearrangement uses TRBV5-1 and TRBJ2-3, with 10 bases lining up with TRBD2. Trimming at V came to 4 bases and at J to 1 base, leaving 3 bases not matched to a gene. The CDR3 covers 15 residues. Germline V lookup: CDR1 SGHRS, CDR2 YFSETQ. In DNA, the CDR3 is TGCGCCAGCAGCCAAAGCGGGGGGGGCACAGATACGCAGTATTTT. The encoded protein is CASSQSGGGTDTQYF.

J is TRBJ2-7 and V is TRBV6-6, with a tentative D call TRBD1 (6 bases). CDR1 is MNHNY and CDR2 is SVGAGI in the germline V gene (reference sequence). Trimming took 5 bases from V and 3 from J, leaving 14 bases between them. The CDR3 is made up of 14 amino acids. The CDR3 loop reads CASSRNRESYEQYF. Here the CDR3 DNA reads TGTGCCAGCAGTCGGAACAGGGAGAGCTACGAGCAGTACTTC.

This chain joins TRBV18 and TRBJ1-6; the D is unclear. The V end was cut by 4 bases, the J end by 6 bases, with 13 bases between. The CDR3 loop spans 15 amino acids. Germline values: CDR1 KGHSH, CDR2 LQKENI. This CDR3 reads CASSQDLGSNSPLHF. CDR3 nucleotides: TGTGCCAGCTCACAGGACTTAGGGAGTAATTCACCCCTCCACTTT.

The chain links TRBV2 to TRBJ1-5; the D gene is possibly TRBD1 (6 bases). V lost 6 bases to trimming and J lost 0 bases, with 15 bases between them. Per the germline V gene, CDR1 is SNHLY and CDR2 is FYNNEI. The CDR3 sequence is 16 residues long. This CDR3 is CASSPDSLYSNQPQHF. The CDR3 bases are TGTGCCAGCAGCCCGGACAGCCTTTATAGCAATCAGCCCCAGCATTTT.

V and J are TRBV5-1 and TRBJ2-2; perhaps TRBD1 as D (5 bases). CDR1 and CDR2 from the germline V gene are SGHRS and YFSETQ. This CDR3 comprises 15 residues. Trimming removed 0 bases at V and 6 bases at J, with 12 bases between. CDR3 coding DNA: TGCGCCAGCAGCTTGGACCAGGGAAATTCCGGGGAGCTGTTTTTT. Protein: CASSLDQGNSGELFF.

The chain's CDR3 is CASSFGARGGPVSSDTQYF. The CDR3, as DNA: TGTGCCAGCAGCTTTGGGGCGAGGGGGGGGCCAGTTTCCTCAGATACGCAGTATTTT. The J gene is TRBJ2-3, the V gene TRBV11-1, with D perhaps matching TRBD2 (7 bases). Per germline, CDR1 SGHAT and CDR2 FQDESV (reference sequence). The ends were cut back, 3 bases at V and 4 bases at J, with 26 bases in the middle. The CDR3 has 19 residues.

This chain joins TRBV7-2 and TRBJ1-1; D may be TRBD1 (6 bases). Germline lookup yields CDR1 SGHTA and CDR2 FQGNSA. The V gene lost 5 bases and the J gene lost 2 bases, with 12 bases spanning the gap. This CDR3 is 14 amino acids long. The CDR3 protein is CASSTNRANTEAFF. The DNA for the CDR3 is TGTGCCAGCAGCACGAACAGGGCCAACACTGAAGCTTTCTTT.

The chain links TRBV14 to TRBJ2-7; maybe TRBD1 (5 bases). V lost 3 bases, J lost 3 bases, and 12 bases lay in between. This CDR3 has 14 residues. CDR1 is SGHDN and CDR2 is FVKESK in the germline V gene. CDR3 residues: CASSQGHSYYEQYF. DNA of the CDR3: TGTGCCAGCAGCCAGGGGCACAGCTACTACGAGCAGTACTTC.

With respect to this clone: The junction departs from the called germline gene at one end, perhaps through a read error. The CDR3 DNA reads as TGTTCCAGCACGGGGAGAACGGCTGAAGCTTTCTTT. It yields the protein CSSTGRTAEAFF. The chain recombines TRBV7-9 with TRBJ1-1; D not resolved. Germline V CDR1 and CDR2: SEHNR, FQNEAQ (reference sequence). This CDR3 comprises 12 residues.

The rearrangement links TRBV5-1 to TRBJ2-3, with TRBD2 matching 7 bases. Unmatched junction bases numbered 4, after V lost 4 bases and J lost 2 bases. Germline V lookup: CDR1 SGHRS, CDR2 YFSETQ. The length of the CDR3 is 14 residues. In DNA form, the CDR3 reads TGCGCCAGCAGCCAGGGACTATACACAGATACGCAGTATTTT. It yields the protein CASSQGLYTDTQYF. The whole variable domain, remainder taken from reference TRBV5-1 and TRBJ2-3, is KAGVTQTPRYLIKTRGQQVTLSCSPISGHRSVSWYQQTPGQGLQFLFEYFSETQRNKGNFPGRFSGRQFSNSRSEMNVSTLELGDSALYLCASSQGLYTDTQYFGPGTRLTVL.

The genes are TRBV18 and TRBJ2-5, with a possible D match to TRBD1 (6 bases). The V and J ends lost 5 bases and 2 bases respectively, with 9 bases between them. Per germline, CDR1 KGHSH and CDR2 LQKENI. CDR3 length equals 13 residues. The chain's CDR3 is CASSVTGQETQYF. CDR3 coding DNA: TGTGCCAGCTCAGTAACAGGGCAAGAGACCCAGTACTTC.

The genes are TRBV5-6 and TRBJ2-2; a weak D match, TRBD1 (6 bases). Trimming removed 2 bases from V and 1 base from J, with 9 bases in between. Germline assignment: CDR1 SGHDT and CDR2 YYEEEE. The CDR3 extends over 15 amino acids. The CDR3 nucleotides are TGTGCCAGCAGCTTAACAGGGATGAACACCGGGGAGCTGTTTTTT. Its protein is CASSLTGMNTGELFF.

The chain carries TRBV5-1 and TRBJ1-1; D is ambiguous. This CDR3 contains 14 residues. Germline lookup yields CDR1 SGHRS and CDR2 YFSETQ. With 0 bases removed from V and 1 base from J, the gap between germline ends came to 7 bases. DNA of the CDR3: TGCGCCAGCAGCTTGGACGGAGCGAACACTGAAGCTTTCTTT. This codes for CASSLDGANTEAFF. Using reference TRBV5-1 and TRBJ1-1 for the parts outside the CDR3, the full variable domain is KAGVTQTPRYLIKTRGQQVTLSCSPISGHRSVSWYQQTPGQGLQFLFEYFSETQRNKGNFPGRFSGRQFSNSRSEMNVSTLELGDSALYLCASSLDGANTEAFFGQGTRLTVV.

The genes are TRBV6-4 and TRBJ2-3, with a weak D call TRBD2 (6 bases). Trimming removed 6 bases from V and 3 bases from J, with 13 bases in between. The CDR3 is made up of 14 amino acids. Germline V CDR1 and CDR2: MRHNA, SNTAGT. The CDR3: CASSREPGTDTQYF. CDR3 in DNA: TGTGCCAGCAGCCGGGAGCCTGGAACAGATACGCAGTATTTT.

This chain connects TRBV9 to TRBJ2-2; possible D gene TRBD1, 5 bases. The V end was cut by 0 bases, the J end by 7 bases, with 7 bases between. In germline, CDR1 is SGDLS, CDR2 YYNGEE. CDR3 size: 13 residues. CDR3 protein: CASSVGTGGELFF. The CDR3 nucleotides are TGTGCCAGCAGCGTAGGCACAGGCGGGGAGCTGTTTTTT.

This chain joins TRBV11-2 and TRBJ2-7; 8 bases fit TRBD1. The CDR3 has 14 amino acids. J gave up 3 bases and V 5 bases, and 6 bases lay outside the gene matches. Germline CDR1 and CDR2: SGHAT and FQNNGV. For the CDR3, the DNA is TGTGCCAGCAGCGCAGGACAGGGCCGCTACGAGCAGTACTTC. Its translation is CASSAGQGRYEQYF.

Comment on this clone: A read error may account for a junction end that differs from germline. The V call is TRBV7-9, the J call TRBJ2-7; D may be TRBD2 (6 bases). Germline values: CDR1 SEHNR, CDR2 FQNEAQ (reference sequence). CDR3 length: 12 amino acids. The CDR3 spells CSSSPPRLGGYF. For the CDR3, the DNA is TGTTCCAGCAGCCCCCCCCGGCTCGGGGGGTACTTC.

This clone was observed a handful of times. The chain recombines TRBV13 with TRBJ1-2; 8 nucleotides agree with TRBD1. This CDR3 contains 16 residues. V was pared by 7 bases and J by 0 bases, with 10 bases of the junction left unmatched. CDR1 PRHDT and CDR2 FYEKMQ come from the germline V gene (reference sequence). CDR3 loop: CASNKDRADANYGYTF. For the CDR3, the DNA is TGTGCCAGCAACAAGGACAGGGCCGATGCTAACTATGGCTACACCTTC.

This clone came up a few times. The chain uses TRBV6-5 and TRBJ1-4; D ambiguous. Trimming shortened V by 6 bases and J by 11 bases, and 16 bases separated the two germline ends. Germline CDR1 MNHEY, CDR2 SVGAGI. CDR3 length: 13 residues. This CDR3 is CASRLISREKLFF. The CDR3 DNA is TGTGCCAGCAGACTGATTTCCCGGGAGAAACTGTTTTTT.

The chain recombines TRBV4-1 with TRBJ2-1; D may be TRBD1 (5 bases). Germline V gene data show CDR1 as MGHRA and CDR2 as YSYEKL. The CDR3 consists of 15 residues. Deletions cut 3 bases from V and 3 bases from J, with 12 bases between. The CDR3 DNA reads as TGCGCCAGCAGCCAGGGGCGACGGCTCTACAATGAGCAGTTCTTC. It yields the protein CASSQGRRLYNEQFF.